This T cell receptor beta chain was identified during a study of T cells after yellow fever vaccination. Trimming removed 4 bases from V and 4 bases from J; junction bases left unmatched: 6. Germline V CDR1 and CDR2: MNHEY, SMNVEV (reference sequence). The CDR3 is made up of 14 amino acids. Template-switching 5'RACE yielded the TCR cDNA; a universal primer site and UMIs were added in the process. In TCRdb, the 5' RACE reads were re-called with MiXCR into one record per CDR3 protein. Among 150,000 to 200,000 distinct CDR3 sequences listed, approximately 10% were seen once. This clonotype has only a few counts.

This TCR came from a man between 18 and 35 years old who received the YFV17D yellow fever vaccine. The rearrangement links TRBV27 to TRBJ1-1; 7 positions agree with TRBD1. The specimen was CD8+ T cells sorted from PBMCs, collected 15 days after the yellow fever booster vaccination. The CDR3 DNA is TGTGCCAGCAGTTCCCCAGGGGGAGGCACTGAAGCTTTCTTT. Translating it yields CASSSPGGGTEAFF.